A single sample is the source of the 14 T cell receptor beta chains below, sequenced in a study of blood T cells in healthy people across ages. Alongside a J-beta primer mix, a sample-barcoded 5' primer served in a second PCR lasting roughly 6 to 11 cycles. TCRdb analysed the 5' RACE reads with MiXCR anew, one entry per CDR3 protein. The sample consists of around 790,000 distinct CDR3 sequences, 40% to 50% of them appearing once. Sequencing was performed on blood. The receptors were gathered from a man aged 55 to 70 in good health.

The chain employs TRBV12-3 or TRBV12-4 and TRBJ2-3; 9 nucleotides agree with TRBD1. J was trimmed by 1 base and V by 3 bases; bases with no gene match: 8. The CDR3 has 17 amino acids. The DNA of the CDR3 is TGTGCCAGCAGTTTTAAGTTTGGGGACAGGGGCACAGATACGCAGTATTTT. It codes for CASSFKFGDRGTDTQYF.

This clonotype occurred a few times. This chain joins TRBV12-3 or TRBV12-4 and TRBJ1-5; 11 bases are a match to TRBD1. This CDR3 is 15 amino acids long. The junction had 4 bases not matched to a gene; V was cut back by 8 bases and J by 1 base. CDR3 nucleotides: TGTGCCAGCCGCCGGGACAGGGGGAGCAATCAGCCCCAGCATTTT. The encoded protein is CASRRDRGSNQPQHF.

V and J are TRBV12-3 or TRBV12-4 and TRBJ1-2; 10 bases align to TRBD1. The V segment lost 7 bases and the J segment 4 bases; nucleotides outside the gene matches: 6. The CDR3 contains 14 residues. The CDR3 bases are TGTGCCAGCACGACAGGGGGCCCTAGCTATGGCTACACCTTC. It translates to CASTTGGPSYGYTF.

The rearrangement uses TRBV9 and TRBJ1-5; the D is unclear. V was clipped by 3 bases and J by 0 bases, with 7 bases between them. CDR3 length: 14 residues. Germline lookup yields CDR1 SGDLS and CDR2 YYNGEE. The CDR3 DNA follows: TGTGCCAGCAGCGGAGGGTATAGCAATCAGCCCCAGCATTTT. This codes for CASSGGYSNQPQHF.

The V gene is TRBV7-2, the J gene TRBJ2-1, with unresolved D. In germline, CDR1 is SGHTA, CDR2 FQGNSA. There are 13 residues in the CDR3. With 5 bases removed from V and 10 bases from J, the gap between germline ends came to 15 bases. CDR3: CASSLVRIKEQFF. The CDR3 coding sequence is TGTGCCAGCAGCCTCGTTCGAATCAAGGAGCAGTTCTTC.

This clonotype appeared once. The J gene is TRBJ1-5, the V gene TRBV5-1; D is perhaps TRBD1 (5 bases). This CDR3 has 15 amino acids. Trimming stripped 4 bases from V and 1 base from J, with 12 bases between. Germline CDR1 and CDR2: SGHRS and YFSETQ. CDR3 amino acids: CASSGPGGSNQPQHF. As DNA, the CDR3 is TGCGCCAGCAGCGGACCCGGGGGAAGCAATCAGCCCCAGCATTTT. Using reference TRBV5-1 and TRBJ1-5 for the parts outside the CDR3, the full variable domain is KAGVTQTPRYLIKTRGQQVTLSCSPISGHRSVSWYQQTPGQGLQFLFEYFSETQRNKGNFPGRFSGRQFSNSRSEMNVSTLELGDSALYLCASSGPGGSNQPQHFGDGTRLSIL.

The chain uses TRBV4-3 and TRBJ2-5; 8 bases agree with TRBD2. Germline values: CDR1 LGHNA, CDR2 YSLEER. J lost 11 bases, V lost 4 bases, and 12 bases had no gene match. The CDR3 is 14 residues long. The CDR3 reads CASSPIAGYNEQYF. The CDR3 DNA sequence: TGCGCCAGCAGCCCTATAGCGGGGTACAATGAGCAGTACTTC.

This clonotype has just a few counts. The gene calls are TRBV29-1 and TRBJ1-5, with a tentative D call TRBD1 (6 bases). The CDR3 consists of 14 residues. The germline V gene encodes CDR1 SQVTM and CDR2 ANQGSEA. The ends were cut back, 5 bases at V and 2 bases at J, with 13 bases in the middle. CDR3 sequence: CSVIQGSGNQPQHF. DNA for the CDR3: TGCAGCGTTATACAGGGATCGGGCAATCAGCCCCAGCATTTT. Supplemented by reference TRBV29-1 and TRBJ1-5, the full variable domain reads SAVISQKPSRDICQRGTSLTIQCQVDSQVTMMFWYRQQPGQSLTLIATANQGSEATYESGFVIDKFPISRPNLTFSTLTVSNMSPEDSSIYLCSVIQGSGNQPQHFGDGTRLSIL.

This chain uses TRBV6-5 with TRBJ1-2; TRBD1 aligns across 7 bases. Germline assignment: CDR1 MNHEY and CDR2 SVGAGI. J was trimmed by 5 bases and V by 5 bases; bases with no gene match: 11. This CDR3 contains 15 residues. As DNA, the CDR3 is TGTGCCAGCAGTAGGGGACAGTCCAGCCAGTATGGCTACACCTTC. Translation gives CASSRGQSSQYGYTF.

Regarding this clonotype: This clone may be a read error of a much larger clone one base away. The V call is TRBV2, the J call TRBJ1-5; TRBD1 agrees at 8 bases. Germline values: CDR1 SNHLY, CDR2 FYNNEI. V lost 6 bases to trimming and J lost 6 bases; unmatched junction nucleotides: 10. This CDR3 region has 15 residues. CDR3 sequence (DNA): TGTGCCAGCAGCAAACAGGCAGGGGGCATTCAGCCCCAGCATTTT. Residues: CASSKQAGGIQPQHF.

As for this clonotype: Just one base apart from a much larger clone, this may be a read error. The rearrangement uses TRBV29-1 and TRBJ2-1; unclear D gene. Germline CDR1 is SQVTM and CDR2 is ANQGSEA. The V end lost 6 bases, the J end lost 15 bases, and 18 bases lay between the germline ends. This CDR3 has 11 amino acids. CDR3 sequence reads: CSVADAGRGFF. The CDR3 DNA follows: TGCAGCGTCGCGGACGCCGGACGTGGGTTCTTC.

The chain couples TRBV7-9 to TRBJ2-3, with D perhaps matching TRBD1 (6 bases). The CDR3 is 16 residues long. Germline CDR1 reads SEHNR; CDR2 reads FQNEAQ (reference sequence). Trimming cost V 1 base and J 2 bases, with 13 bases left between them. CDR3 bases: TGTGCCAGCAGCTTAGGGGGGCCGCCGGTCACAGATACGCAGTATTTT. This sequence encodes CASSLGGPPVTDTQYF.

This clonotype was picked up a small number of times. In nucleotides, the CDR3 is TGTGCCAGCAGCCTTGAACCCGGGGGGGCGGGAAAGACCCAGTACTTC. Encoded protein: CASSLEPGGAGKTQYF. This sequence joins TRBV2 and TRBJ2-5; the match to TRBD2 covers 8 bases. The CDR3 is made up of 16 amino acids. Germline values: CDR1 SNHLY, CDR2 FYNNEI. V gave up 6 bases and J gave up 6 bases; unmatched junction bases: 15.

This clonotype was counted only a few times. The CDR3 DNA reads as TGCAGCGTTACACAGGGAATTGACAATCAGCCCCAGCATTTT. As protein: CSVTQGIDNQPQHF. The chain employs TRBV29-1 and TRBJ1-5, with TRBD1 as a possible D gene (6 bases). This CDR3 has 14 amino acids. The V gene lost 5 bases and the J gene lost 3 bases, with 14 bases spanning the gap. Germline V gene data show CDR1 as SQVTM and CDR2 as ANQGSEA. Together with reference TRBV29-1 and TRBJ1-5, the CDR3 gives the full variable domain: SAVISQKPSRDICQRGTSLTIQCQVDSQVTMMFWYRQQPGQSLTLIATANQGSEATYESGFVIDKFPISRPNLTFSTLTVSNMSPEDSSIYLCSVTQGIDNQPQHFGDGTRLSIL.